This entry concerns a single TCR beta chain. Sequencing used immunoSEQ multiplex PCR; TCRdb keeps in-frame clones, though not all of them. This table has hundreds of thousands of clones, 60% to 75% appearing once. Germline assignment: CDR1 ENHRY and CDR2 SYGVKD. V dropped 8 bases and J dropped 5 bases, with 16 bases sitting between them. The CDR3 consists of 15 residues. This sample stems from a study of cytotoxic CD8 clonotypes in ibrutinib-treated CLL. The sequence came from a human donor with chronic lymphocytic leukemia. Specimen: PBMCs, collected after 24 months of ibrutinib treatment. This chain joins TRBV10-3 and TRBJ1-6; D is perhaps TRBD1 (5 bases). The CDR3 DNA reads as TGTGCCATCCAATCCCAGGACATGGATAATTCACCCCTCCACTTT. This codes for CAIQSQDMDNSPLHF.